The rows below give T cell receptor beta chains drawn from one sample of a study of T cell therapy after organ transplantation. Profiled with immunoSEQ multiplex PCR; TCRdb holds only in-frame clones, not every one. Altogether more than 850 clones are present, roughly 62% being singletons, with the ten largest covering around 43%. Antigens for these TCRs are unknown. The input for sequencing was CD8+ T cells from blood, taken after autologous CMV-specific T cell therapy. These receptors all stem from a human patient who had received a solid organ transplant and had CMV disease. The graft donor may have contributed some T cells. CDR3s include the opening cysteine and the closing phenylalanine or tryptophan. The order of the fields is J gene, D gene, clone size, V gene, CDR3 protein, CDR3 DNA. The D gene is left open where the match is weak. A clone size is listed for some rows: how often the clone was seen (once, few, many), or a class if it is expanded.

J: TRBJ2-7
D: NA
size: NA
V: TRBV5-3
CDR3: CASSPGTTYEQYF
DNA: TGTGCCAGCAGCCCGGGGACAACCTACGAGCAGTACTTC

J: TRBJ2-7
D: NA
size: NA
V: TRBV4-1
CDR3: CASSQGPSALGPYEQYF
DNA: TGCGCCAGCAGCCAAGGGCCCTCTGCTCTAGGGCCCTACGAGCAGTACTTC

J: TRBJ1-1
D: TRBD1
size: NA
V: TRBV9
CDR3: CASSVADRRGTEAFF
DNA: TGTGCCAGCAGCGTAGCGGACAGGAGAGGAACTGAAGCTTTCTTT

J: TRBJ2-1
D: TRBD1
size: NA
V: TRBV9
CDR3: CASSVGQAPNEQFF
DNA: TGTGCCAGCAGCGTCGGACAGGCGCCCAATGAGCAGTTCTTC

J: TRBJ1-5
D: NA
size: NA
V: TRBV28
CDR3: CASRYTGPFNQPQHF
DNA: TGTGCCAGCAGGTACACAGGGCCGTTCAATCAGCCCCAGCATTTT

J: TRBJ2-7
D: TRBD1
size: NA
V: TRBV29-1
CDR3: CSVGDREPYEQYF
DNA: TGCAGCGTTGGGGACAGGGAACCCTACGAGCAGTACTTC

J: TRBJ2-2
D: NA
size: NA
V: TRBV7-9
CDR3: CASSLEPTASTGELFF
DNA: TGTGCCAGCAGCTTAGAACCGACCGCGAGCACCGGGGAGCTGTTTTTT

J: TRBJ2-2
D: NA
size: NA
V: TRBV7-9
CDR3: CASSSLETGNTGELFF
DNA: TGTGCCAGCAGCTCCTTAGAGACAGGGAACACCGGGGAGCTGTTTTTT

J: TRBJ2-3
D: NA
size: NA
V: TRBV11-3
CDR3: CASRTGVSDTQYF
DNA: TGTGCCAGCAGGACCGGAGTATCAGATACGCAGTATTTT

J: TRBJ2-1
D: NA
size: NA
V: TRBV6-5
CDR3: CASSYTAGYNEQFF
DNA: TGTGCCAGCAGTTACACTGCAGGATACAATGAGCAGTTCTTC

J: TRBJ2-2
D: TRBD2
size: NA
V: TRBV5-6
CDR3: CASSPGLAGGNTGELFF
DNA: TGTGCCAGCAGCCCGGGACTAGCGGGGGGGAACACCGGGGAGCTGTTTTTT

J: TRBJ2-7
D: NA
size: large
V: TRBV5-4
CDR3: CASSPGTTYEQYF
DNA: TGTGCCAGCAGCCCGGGGACAACCTACGAGCAGTACTTC

J: TRBJ2-1
D: TRBD2
size: NA
V: TRBV10-3
CDR3: CAITEETSGNNEQFF
DNA: TGTGCCATCACTGAGGAGACTAGCGGAAACAATGAGCAGTTCTTC

J: TRBJ2-4
D: TRBD1
size: NA
V: TRBV19
CDR3: CASSFGQGEAKNIQYF
DNA: TGTGCCAGTAGTTTCGGACAGGGCGAAGCGAAAAACATTCAGTACTTC

J: TRBJ1-6
D: NA
size: NA
V: TRBV9
CDR3: CASSAYADSNSPLHF
DNA: TGTGCCAGCAGCGCCTACGCCGATTCAAATTCACCCCTCCACTTT

J: TRBJ2-7
D: NA
size: NA
V: TRBV5-4
CDR3: CASSGLGVEQYF
DNA: TGTGCCAGCAGCGGGCTAGGGGTCGAGCAGTACTTC

J: TRBJ1-2
D: NA
size: NA
V: TRBV7-3
CDR3: CASSSSTPGYTF
DNA: TGTGCCAGCAGCTCATCGACACCTGGCTACACCTTC

J: TRBJ2-7
D: NA
size: NA
V: TRBV2
CDR3: CASSWLQGTDEQYF
DNA: TGTGCCAGCAGTTGGTTGCAGGGGACGGACGAGCAGTACTTC

J: TRBJ2-3
D: TRBD2
size: NA
V: TRBV27
CDR3: CASTSGLAIDTQYF
DNA: TGTGCCAGCACTTCGGGACTAGCAATAGATACGCAGTATTTT

J: TRBJ2-1
D: NA
size: NA
V: TRBV6-1
CDR3: CATDSSYNEQFF
DNA: TGTGCCACCGATAGCTCCTACAATGAGCAGTTCTTC

J: TRBJ2-7
D: TRBD2
size: NA
V: TRBV11-3
CDR3: CASSEGLGYEQYF
DNA: TGTGCCAGCAGCGAGGGACTAGGCTACGAGCAGTACTTC

J: TRBJ1-1
D: NA
size: NA
V: TRBV6-6
CDR3: CAISESGDYTEAFF
DNA: TGTGCCATCAGTGAGTCTGGGGATTACACTGAAGCTTTCTTT

J: TRBJ2-7
D: NA
size: NA
V: TRBV7-6
CDR3: CASSPGGYEQYF
DNA: TGTGCCAGCAGCCCCGGGGGCTACGAGCAGTACTTC

J: TRBJ1-3
D: NA
size: NA
V: TRBV10-3
CDR3: CAIKSENTIYF
DNA: TGTGCCATCAAGTCTGAAAACACCATATATTTT

J: TRBJ2-5
D: NA
size: NA
V: TRBV7-6
CDR3: CASGSGTQYF
DNA: TGTGCCAGCGGGTCGGGGACCCAGTACTTC

J: TRBJ2-1
D: NA
size: few
V: TRBV9
CDR3: CASSVGDGVTGDNEQFF
DNA: TGTGCCAGCAGCGTTGGTGACGGAGTGACGGGTGACAATGAGCAGTTCTTC

J: TRBJ2-1
D: NA
size: NA
V: TRBV11-2
CDR3: CASSQRRGSSYNEQFF
DNA: TGTGCCAGCAGCCAAAGGAGGGGGAGCTCCTACAATGAGCAGTTCTTC

J: TRBJ2-1
D: NA
size: NA
V: TRBV7-8
CDR3: CASSLALGNEQFF
DNA: TGTGCCAGCAGCTTAGCGCTCGGGAATGAGCAGTTCTTC

J: TRBJ2-7
D: TRBD2
size: NA
V: TRBV19
CDR3: CASSVTGTSGNEQYF
DNA: TGTGCCAGTAGTGTAACCGGGACTAGCGGGAACGAGCAGTACTTC

J: TRBJ2-7
D: TRBD1
size: once
V: TRBV5-6
CDR3: CASRSDRADEQYF
DNA: TGTGCCAGCAGGTCTGACAGGGCTGACGAGCAGTACTTC

J: TRBJ1-1
D: NA
size: once
V: TRBV11-2
CDR3: CASSARTMNTEAFF
DNA: TGTGCCAGCAGCGCCCGAACCATGAACACTGAAGCTTTCTTT

J: TRBJ2-7
D: NA
size: once
V: TRBV4-1
CDR3: CASSQGPSALGPYEQYF
DNA: TGCGCCAGCAGCCAAGGGCCCTCTGCTCTAGGGCCCTACGAGCAGTACTTC

J: TRBJ1-3
D: NA
size: NA
V: TRBV10-3
CDR3: CAINAVLGGRNTIYF
DNA: TGTGCCATCAACGCAGTATTGGGTGGAAGAAACACCATATATTTT

J: TRBJ2-3
D: NA
size: NA
V: TRBV6-6
CDR3: CASSYPRDISTDTQYF
DNA: TGTGCCAGCAGTTATCCCCGGGACATTAGCACAGATACGCAGTATTTT

J: TRBJ1-2
D: TRBD1
size: few
V: TRBV7-9
CDR3: CASSQQGGGYTF
DNA: TGTGCCAGCAGCCAACAGGGGGGTGGCTACACCTTC

J: TRBJ1-1
D: NA
size: NA
V: TRBV5-4
CDR3: CASSSLQGGATEAFF
DNA: TGTGCCAGCAGCTCCCTACAGGGTGGTGCCACTGAAGCTTTCTTT

J: TRBJ1-2
D: NA
size: once
V: TRBV9
CDR3: CASSEGGVGYGYTF
DNA: TGTGCCAGCAGCGAAGGGGGAGTGGGCTATGGCTACACCTTC

J: TRBJ1-4
D: NA
size: NA
V: TRBV11-2
CDR3: CASSLSGNEKLFF
DNA: TGTGCCAGCAGCTTATCCGGTAATGAAAAACTGTTTTTT

J: TRBJ2-7
D: TRBD2
size: NA
V: TRBV5-4
CDR3: CASSFAMTSVYEQYF
DNA: TGTGCCAGCAGCTTTGCGATGACTAGCGTGTACGAGCAGTACTTC

J: TRBJ2-4
D: TRBD1
size: NA
V: TRBV5-1
CDR3: CASSFQGAAKNIQYF
DNA: TGCGCCAGCAGTTTTCAGGGGGCGGCCAAAAACATTCAGTACTTC

J: TRBJ2-6
D: NA
size: NA
V: TRBV29-1
CDR3: CSATGLSGANVLTF
DNA: TGCAGCGCGACAGGACTCTCTGGGGCCAACGTCCTGACTTTC